What follows describes a single T cell receptor (beta chain). Its antigen is still unknown. V was clipped by 2 bases and J by 1 base, with 7 bases between them. Germline assignment: CDR1 SGDLS and CDR2 YYNGEE. The CDR3 is 13 amino acids. The data were obtained in a study of human T cells and chemical hapten exposure. The wider study: Patch tests put 0.01% DPC on the upper back, and the results were checked at 6 days. Study-wide findings and caveats: There were significantly more large CDR3 similarity clusters among expanded TCRs than among controls.

As to time point: pre-sensitization, week 0. Noted treatment: therapeutic diphenylcyclopropenone sensitization with weekly scalp DPC. Patients had alopecia, were aged 18 to 70, and were not pregnant. Single cDNA molecules in the library carried unique molecular identifiers attached during preparation. Each CDR3 protein gets one entry after TCRdb re-called the RACE reads with MiXCR. The sample contains about 270,000 distinct CDR3 sequences, 7.5% to 9% of which appear only once. The chain recombines TRBV9 with TRBJ2-7; D not resolved. This clonotype originated in a young man with alopecia areata. Some clones in this sample may be carry-over from other donors' samples. Sample: whole blood, taken in connection with sensitization to the hapten diphenylcyclopropenone (DPC). CDR3 sequence reads: CASSVGASYEQYF. The CDR3, as DNA: TGTGCCAGCAGCGTCGGCGCTTCCTACGAGCAGTACTTC. The full variable domain, with the rest looked up from reference TRBV9 and TRBJ2-7, is DSGVTQTPKHLITATGQRVTLRCSPRSGDLSVYWYQQSLDQGLQFLIQYYNGEERAKGNILERFSAQQFPDLHSELNLSSLELGDSALYFCASSVGASYEQYFGPGTRLTVT.